Listed here is a single T cell receptor beta chain. This record belongs to a study of blood T cell repertoires in COVID-19. Turning to the study itself: COVID-19 samples from acute and convalescent phases originated in the United States, Italy and Spain. Nucleic acid was either cDNA or gDNA, and it came from T cells, B-cell-depleted T cells, or PBMCs.

The CDR3 is 16 residues long. Germline V gene sequence: CDR1 SGHNT, CDR2 YYREEE (reference sequence). Trimming removed 2 bases from V and 5 bases from J, with 14 bases in between. Followed longitudinally, the Seattle patients had been enrolled during active infection. In the original analysis: Estimated nucleated cell counts came from reference gene primer amplification. Data came from immunoSEQ multiplex PCR; TCRdb stores just in-frame clones and leaves some out. V and J calls and clone size follow that table, whereas D and trimming were derived from the DNA. Among 200,000 to 250,000 clones listed, approximately 78% were seen once.

V and J are TRBV5-4 and TRBJ1-6, with D uncertain. Specimen: peripheral blood. The sequence was obtained from a woman of 80 years or more with COVID-19, enrolled during active disease. Here the CDR3 DNA reads TGTGCCAGCAGCTTTGGAAACCGAGGAAATAATTCACCCCTCCACTTT. Translated: CASSFGNRGNNSPLHF.